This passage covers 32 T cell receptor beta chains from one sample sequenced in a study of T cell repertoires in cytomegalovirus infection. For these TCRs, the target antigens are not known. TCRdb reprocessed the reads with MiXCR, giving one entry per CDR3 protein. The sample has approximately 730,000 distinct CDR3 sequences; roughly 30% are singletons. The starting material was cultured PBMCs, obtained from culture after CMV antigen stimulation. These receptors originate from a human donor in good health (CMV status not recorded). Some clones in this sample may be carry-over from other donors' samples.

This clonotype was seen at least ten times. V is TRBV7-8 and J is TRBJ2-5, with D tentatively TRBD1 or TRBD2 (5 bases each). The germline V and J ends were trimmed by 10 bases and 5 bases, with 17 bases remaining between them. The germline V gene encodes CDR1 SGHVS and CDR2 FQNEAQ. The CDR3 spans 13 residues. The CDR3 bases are TGTGCCACCCCGGGACCGACTGGGGAGACCCAGTACTTC. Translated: CATPGPTGETQYF. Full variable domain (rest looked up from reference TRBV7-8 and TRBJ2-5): GAGVSQSPRYKVAKRGQDVALRCDPISGHVSLFWYQQALGQGPEFLTYFQNEAQLDKSGLPSDRFFAERPEGSVSTLKIQRTQQEDSAVYLCATPGPTGETQYFGPGTRLLVL.

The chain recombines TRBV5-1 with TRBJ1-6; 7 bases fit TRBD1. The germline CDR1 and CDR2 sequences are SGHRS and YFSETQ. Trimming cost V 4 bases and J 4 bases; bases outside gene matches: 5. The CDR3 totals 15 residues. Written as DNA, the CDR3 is TGCGCCAGCAGCGTGGGACAGAGTTATAATTCACCCCTCCACTTT. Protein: CASSVGQSYNSPLHF.

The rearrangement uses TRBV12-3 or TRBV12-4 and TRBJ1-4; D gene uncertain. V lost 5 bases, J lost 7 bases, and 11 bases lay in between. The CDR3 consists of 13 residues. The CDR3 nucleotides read TGTGCCAGCAGTCAACGGAGCTTTGAAAAACTGTTTTTT. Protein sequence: CASSQRSFEKLFF.

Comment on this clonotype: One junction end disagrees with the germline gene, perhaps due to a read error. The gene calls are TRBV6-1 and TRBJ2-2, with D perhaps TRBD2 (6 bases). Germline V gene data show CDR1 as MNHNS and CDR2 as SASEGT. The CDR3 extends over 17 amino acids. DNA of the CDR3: TGTGCCAGCGGTGAAGCGCCATCAGGCGGGATCACCGGGGAGCTGTTTTTT. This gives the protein CASGEAPSGGITGELFF.

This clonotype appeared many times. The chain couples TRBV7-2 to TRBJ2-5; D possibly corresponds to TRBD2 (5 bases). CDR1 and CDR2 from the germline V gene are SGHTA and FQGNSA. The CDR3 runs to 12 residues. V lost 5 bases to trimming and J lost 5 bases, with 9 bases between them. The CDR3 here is CASSTSGETQYF. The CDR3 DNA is TGTGCCAGCAGCACCTCGGGGGAGACCCAGTACTTC.

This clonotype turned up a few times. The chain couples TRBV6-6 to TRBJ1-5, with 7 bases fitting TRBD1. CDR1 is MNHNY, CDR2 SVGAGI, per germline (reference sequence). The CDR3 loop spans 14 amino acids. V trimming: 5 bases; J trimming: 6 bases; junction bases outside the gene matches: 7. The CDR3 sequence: CASSQTGPGQPQHF. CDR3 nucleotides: TGTGCCAGCAGTCAGACAGGGCCGGGTCAGCCCCAGCATTTT.

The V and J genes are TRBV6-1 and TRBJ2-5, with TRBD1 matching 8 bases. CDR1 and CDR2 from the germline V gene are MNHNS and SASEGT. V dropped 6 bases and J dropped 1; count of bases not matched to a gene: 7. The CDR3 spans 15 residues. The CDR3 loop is CASRKDRVGQETQYF. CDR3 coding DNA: TGTGCCAGCAGGAAGGACAGGGTCGGCCAAGAGACCCAGTACTTC.

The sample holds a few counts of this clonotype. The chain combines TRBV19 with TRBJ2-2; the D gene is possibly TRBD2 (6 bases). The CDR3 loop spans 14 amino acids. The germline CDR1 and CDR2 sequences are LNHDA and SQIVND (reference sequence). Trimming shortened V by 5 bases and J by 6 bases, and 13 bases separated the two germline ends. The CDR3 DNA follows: TGTGCCAGTAGTGTTACTAGCATGGCCGGGGAGCTGTTTTTT. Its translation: CASSVTSMAGELFF.

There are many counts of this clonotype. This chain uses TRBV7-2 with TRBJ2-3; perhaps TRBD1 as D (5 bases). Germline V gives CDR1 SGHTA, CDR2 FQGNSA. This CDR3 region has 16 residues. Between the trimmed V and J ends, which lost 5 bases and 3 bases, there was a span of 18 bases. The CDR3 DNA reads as TGTGCCAGCAGCCTACACACAGGATTCGGGACAGATACGCAGTATTTT. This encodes CASSLHTGFGTDTQYF.

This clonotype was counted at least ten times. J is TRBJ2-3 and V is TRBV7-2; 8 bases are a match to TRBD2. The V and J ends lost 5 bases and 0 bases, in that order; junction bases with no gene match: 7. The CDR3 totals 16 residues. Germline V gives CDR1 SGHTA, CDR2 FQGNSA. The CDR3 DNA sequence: TGTGCCAGCAGCCGAGCGGGAGTTCATAGCACAGATACGCAGTATTTT. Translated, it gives CASSRAGVHSTDTQYF.

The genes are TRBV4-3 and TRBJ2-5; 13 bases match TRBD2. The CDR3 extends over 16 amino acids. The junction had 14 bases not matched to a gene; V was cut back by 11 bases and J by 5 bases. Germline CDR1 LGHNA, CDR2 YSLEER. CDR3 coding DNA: TGCGCCCACGCGTTGGGGACTAGCGGGAAGTGTGAGACCCAGTACTTC. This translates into CAHALGTSGKCETQYF.

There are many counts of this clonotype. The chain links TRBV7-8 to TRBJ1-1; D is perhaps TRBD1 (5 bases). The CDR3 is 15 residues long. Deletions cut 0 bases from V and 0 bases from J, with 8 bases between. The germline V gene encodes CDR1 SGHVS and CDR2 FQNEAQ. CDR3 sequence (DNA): TGTGCCAGCAGCTTAGCTGGGGCCCTGAACACTGAAGCTTTCTTT. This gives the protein CASSLAGALNTEAFF.

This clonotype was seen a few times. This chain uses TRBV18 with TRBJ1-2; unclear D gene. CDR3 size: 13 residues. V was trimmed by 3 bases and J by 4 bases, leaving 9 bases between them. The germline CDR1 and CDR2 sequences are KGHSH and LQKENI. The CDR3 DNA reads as TGTGCCAGCTCACCGGACGGAGCCTATGGCTACACCTTC. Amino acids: CASSPDGAYGYTF.

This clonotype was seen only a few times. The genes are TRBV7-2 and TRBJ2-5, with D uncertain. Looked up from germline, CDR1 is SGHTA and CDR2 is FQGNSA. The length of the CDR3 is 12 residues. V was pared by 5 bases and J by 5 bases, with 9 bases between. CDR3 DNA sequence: TGTGCCAGCAGCGCCTCGCTGGAGACCCAGTACTTC. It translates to CASSASLETQYF. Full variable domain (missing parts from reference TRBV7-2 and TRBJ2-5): GAGVSQSPSNKVTEKGKDVELRCDPISGHTALYWYRQSLGQGLEFLIYFQGNSAPDKSGLPSDRFSAERTGGSVSTLTIQRTQQEDSAVYLCASSASLETQYFGPGTRLLVL.

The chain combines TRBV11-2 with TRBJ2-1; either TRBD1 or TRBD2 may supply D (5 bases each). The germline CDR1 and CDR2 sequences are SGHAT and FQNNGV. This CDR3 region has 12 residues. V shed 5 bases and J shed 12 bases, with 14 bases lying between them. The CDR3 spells CASSGTGLWQFF. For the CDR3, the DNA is TGTGCCAGCAGCGGGACGGGCCTCTGGCAGTTCTTC.

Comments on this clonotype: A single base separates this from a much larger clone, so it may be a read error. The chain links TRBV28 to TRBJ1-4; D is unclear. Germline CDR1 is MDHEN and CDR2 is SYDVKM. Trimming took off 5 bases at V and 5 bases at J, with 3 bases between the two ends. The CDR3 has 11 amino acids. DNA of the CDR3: TGTGCCAGCAGTGCCAATGAAAAACTGTTTTTT. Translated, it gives CASSANEKLFF.

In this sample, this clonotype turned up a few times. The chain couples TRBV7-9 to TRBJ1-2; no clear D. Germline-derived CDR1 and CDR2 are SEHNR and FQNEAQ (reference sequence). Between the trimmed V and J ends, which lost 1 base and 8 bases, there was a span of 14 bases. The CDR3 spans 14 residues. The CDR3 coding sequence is TGTGCCAGCAGCTTAGAGTTGGCTAGCGGAGGCTACACCTTC. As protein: CASSLELASGGYTF. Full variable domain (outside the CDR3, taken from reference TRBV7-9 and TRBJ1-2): DTGVSQNPRHKITKRGQNVTFRCDPISEHNRLYWYRQTLGQGPEFLTYFQNEAQLEKSRLLSDRFSAERPKGSFSTLEIQRTEQGDSAMYLCASSLELASGGYTFGSGTRLTVV.

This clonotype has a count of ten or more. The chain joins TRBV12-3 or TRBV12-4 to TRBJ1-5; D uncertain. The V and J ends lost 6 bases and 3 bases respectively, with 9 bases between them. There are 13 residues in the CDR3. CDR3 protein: CASSRTVNQPQHF. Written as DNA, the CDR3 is TGTGCCAGCAGCAGAACGGTCAATCAGCCCCAGCATTTT.

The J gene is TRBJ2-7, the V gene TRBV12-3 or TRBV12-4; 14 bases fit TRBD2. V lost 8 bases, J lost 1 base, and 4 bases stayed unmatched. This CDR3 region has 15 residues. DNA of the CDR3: TGTGCCAGCGCCAGACTAGCGGGAGGGTCCTACGAGCAGTACTTC. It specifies CASARLAGGSYEQYF.

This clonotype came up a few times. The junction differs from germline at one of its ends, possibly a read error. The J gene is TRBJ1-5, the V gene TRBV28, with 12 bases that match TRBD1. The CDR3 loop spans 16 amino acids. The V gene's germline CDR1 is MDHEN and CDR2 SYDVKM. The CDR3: CASSLAGTGGKQPQHF. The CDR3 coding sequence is TGTGCCAGCAGTTTAGCGGGGACAGGGGGCAAGCAGCCCCAGCATTTT.

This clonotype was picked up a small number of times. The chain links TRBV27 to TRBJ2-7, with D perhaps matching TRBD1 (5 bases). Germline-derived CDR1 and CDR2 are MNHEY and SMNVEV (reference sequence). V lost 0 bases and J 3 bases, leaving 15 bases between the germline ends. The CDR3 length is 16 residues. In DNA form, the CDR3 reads TGTGCCAGCAGTTTATCGTTGCAGGGTGGTAGCTACGAGCAGTACTTC. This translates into CASSLSLQGGSYEQYF.

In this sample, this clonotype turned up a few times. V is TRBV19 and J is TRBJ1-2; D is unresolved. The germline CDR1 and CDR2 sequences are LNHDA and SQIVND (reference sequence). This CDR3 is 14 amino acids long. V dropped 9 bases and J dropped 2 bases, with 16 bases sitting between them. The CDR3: CASLSRNGNYGYTF. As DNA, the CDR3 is TGTGCCAGCCTCTCTCGGAATGGCAACTATGGCTACACCTTC.

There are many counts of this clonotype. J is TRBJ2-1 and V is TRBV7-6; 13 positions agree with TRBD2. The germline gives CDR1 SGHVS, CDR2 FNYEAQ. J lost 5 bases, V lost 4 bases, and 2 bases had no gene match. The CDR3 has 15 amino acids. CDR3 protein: CASSSTSGGDNEQFF. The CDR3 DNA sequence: TGTGCCAGCAGCTCCACTAGCGGGGGGGACAATGAGCAGTTCTTC.

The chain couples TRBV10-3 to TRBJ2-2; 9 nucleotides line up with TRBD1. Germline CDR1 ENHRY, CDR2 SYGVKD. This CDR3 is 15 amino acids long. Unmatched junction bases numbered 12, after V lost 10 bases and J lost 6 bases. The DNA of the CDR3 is TGTGCCACTCGACAAGGGACAGGGTCCCCCGGGGAGCTGTTTTTT. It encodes CATRQGTGSPGELFF.

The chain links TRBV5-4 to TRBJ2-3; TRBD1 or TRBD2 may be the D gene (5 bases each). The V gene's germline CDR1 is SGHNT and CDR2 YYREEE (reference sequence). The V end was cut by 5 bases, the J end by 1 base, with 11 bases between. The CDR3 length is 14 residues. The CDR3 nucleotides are TGTGCCAGCAGTACCCGGGACCGCACAGATACGCAGTATTTT. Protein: CASSTRDRTDTQYF.

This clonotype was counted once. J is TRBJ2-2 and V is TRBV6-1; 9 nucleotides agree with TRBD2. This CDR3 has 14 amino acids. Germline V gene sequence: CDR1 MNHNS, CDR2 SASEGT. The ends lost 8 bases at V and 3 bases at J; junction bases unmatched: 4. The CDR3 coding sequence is TGTGCCAGCTTGGCGGGAGGGGACACCGGGGAGCTGTTTTTT. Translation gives CASLAGGDTGELFF.

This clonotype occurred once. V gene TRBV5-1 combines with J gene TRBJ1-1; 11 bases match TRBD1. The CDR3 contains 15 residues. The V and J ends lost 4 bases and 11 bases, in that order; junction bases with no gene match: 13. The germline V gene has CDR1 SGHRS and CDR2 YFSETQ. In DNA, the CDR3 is TGCGCCAGCAGCACCGCCGGGACAGGGGGGACCAAGGCTTTCTTT. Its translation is CASSTAGTGGTKAFF.

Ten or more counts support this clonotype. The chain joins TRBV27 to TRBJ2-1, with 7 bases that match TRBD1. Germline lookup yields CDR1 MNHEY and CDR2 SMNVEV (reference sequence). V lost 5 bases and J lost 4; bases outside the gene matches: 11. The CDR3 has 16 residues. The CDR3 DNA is TGTGCCAGCAGTAACCCTAGCACAGGGGTATACAATGAGCAGTTCTTC. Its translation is CASSNPSTGVYNEQFF.

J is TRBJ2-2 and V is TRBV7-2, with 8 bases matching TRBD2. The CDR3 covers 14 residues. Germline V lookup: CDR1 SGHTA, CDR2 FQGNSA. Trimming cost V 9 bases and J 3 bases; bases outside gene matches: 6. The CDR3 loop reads CARSAGEDTGELFF. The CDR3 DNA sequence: TGTGCCAGATCAGCGGGGGAGGACACCGGGGAGCTGTTTTTT.

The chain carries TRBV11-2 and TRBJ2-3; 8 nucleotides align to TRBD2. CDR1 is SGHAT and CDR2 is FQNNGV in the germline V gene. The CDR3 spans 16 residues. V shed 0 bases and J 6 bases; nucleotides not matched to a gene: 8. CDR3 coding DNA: TGTGCCAGCAGCTTAGATTTCGGGGGGGGTAGGGATACGCAGTATTTT. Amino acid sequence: CASSLDFGGGRDTQYF.

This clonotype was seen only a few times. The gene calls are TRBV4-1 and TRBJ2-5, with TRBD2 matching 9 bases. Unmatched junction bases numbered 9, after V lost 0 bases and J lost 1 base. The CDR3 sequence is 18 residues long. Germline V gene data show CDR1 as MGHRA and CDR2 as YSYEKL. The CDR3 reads CASSQEFLGAGGQETQYF. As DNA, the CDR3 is TGCGCCAGCAGCCAAGAATTTCTGGGAGCGGGGGGCCAAGAGACCCAGTACTTC.

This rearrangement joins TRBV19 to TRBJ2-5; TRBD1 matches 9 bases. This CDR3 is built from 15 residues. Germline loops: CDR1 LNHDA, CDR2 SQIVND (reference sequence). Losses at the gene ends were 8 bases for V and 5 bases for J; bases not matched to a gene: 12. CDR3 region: CASVRDRDRHETQYF. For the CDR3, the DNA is TGTGCCAGTGTCCGGGACAGGGACCGGCACGAGACCCAGTACTTC. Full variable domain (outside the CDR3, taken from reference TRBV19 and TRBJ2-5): DGGITQSPKYLFRKEGQNVTLSCEQNLNHDAMYWYRQDPGQGLRLIYYSQIVNDFQKGDIAEGYSVSREKKESFPLTVTSAQKNPTAFYLCASVRDRDRHETQYFGPGTRLLVL.